The source of this T cell receptor beta chain is a study of blood T cell repertoires in COVID-19. The germline CDR1 and CDR2 sequences are LNHDA and SQIVND (reference sequence). The CDR3 sequence is 14 residues long. The V gene lost 4 bases and the J gene lost 4 bases, with 11 bases spanning the gap. The data were produced by immunoSEQ multiplex PCR, yet TCRdb's version contains in-frame clones alone and is incomplete. The table records 250,000 or so clones, around nine tenths of them present only once. This sequence joins TRBV19 and TRBJ1-5; D may be TRBD1 (5 bases). This receptor was identified in a man under 40 with active or convalescent COVID-19. The material sequenced was peripheral blood. The CDR3 loop reads CASSTNGGNQPQHF. For the CDR3, the DNA is TGTGCCAGTAGTACGAATGGGGGGAATCAGCCCCAGCATTTT.